One and the same sample provided the 20 T cell receptor beta chains below, sequenced in a study of shared T cell receptors in the human thymus. Sequencing used immunoSEQ multiplex PCR; TCRdb keeps in-frame clones, though not all of them. The sample yields 500,000 to 750,000 clones, approximately 87% seen once. These data are also associated with another study on human thymus T cells.

The material sequenced was thymocytes. All receptors derive from a boy under two years old with a congenital heart defect.

This clone was counted between two and nine times. CDR3 loop: CASSLLPSTVSYTEAFF. The CDR3 DNA reads TGTGCCAGCAGTTTATTGCCCTCGACAGTCTCTTACACTGAAGCTTTCTTT. The chain carries TRBV27 and TRBJ1-1, with D possibly TRBD1 on 5 matching bases. The CDR3 length is 17 residues. V was shortened by 1 base and J by 3 bases, with 18 bases between the two germline ends. Germline CDR1 MNHEY, CDR2 SMNVEV (reference sequence).

The chain is built from TRBV21-1 and TRBJ1-2; the table's D call, TRBD1, was not checked against the DNA. TRBV21-1 is a pseudogene locus. CDR3 length equals 15 residues. CDR3 bases: TGTGCCAGCAGCAAAGCTTCTCGGACAGGCTATGGCTACACCTTC. Translation: CASSKASRTGYGYTF.

The V gene is TRBV5-6, the J gene TRBJ2-3, with 12 bases identical to TRBD2. The CDR3 sequence is 17 residues long. The V segment lost 3 bases and the J segment 4 bases; nucleotides outside the gene matches: 9. Germline CDR1 is SGHDT and CDR2 is YYEEEE. The CDR3 DNA reads TGTGCCAGCAGCTACCGACTAGCGGGAGAGGGATCAGATACGCAGTATTTT. This translates into CASSYRLAGEGSDTQYF.

The rearrangement uses TRBV28 and TRBJ2-3; TRBD2 matches 11 bases. Germline V CDR1 and CDR2: MDHEN, SYDVKM. The V gene end was trimmed by 4 bases and the J gene end by 0 bases; junction bases not matched to a gene: 6. CDR3 size: 17 residues. CDR3 DNA sequence: TGTGCCAGCAGTTCTCGGACTAGCGGGCCGAGCACAGATACGCAGTATTTT. Its protein is CASSSRTSGPSTDTQYF.

V usage is TRBV5-1 and J usage is TRBJ2-7; a possible D gene is TRBD2 (6 bases). V was clipped by 3 bases and J by 2 bases, with 9 bases between them. This CDR3 spans 13 amino acids. From germline, CDR1 is SGHRS and CDR2 YFSETQ. Here the CDR3 reads CASSSGTPYEQYF. In DNA form, the CDR3 reads TGCGCCAGCAGCTCCGGGACTCCCTACGAGCAGTACTTC. Complete variable domain (other parts from reference TRBV5-1 and TRBJ2-7): KAGVTQTPRYLIKTRGQQVTLSCSPISGHRSVSWYQQTPGQGLQFLFEYFSETQRNKGNFPGRFSGRQFSNSRSEMNVSTLELGDSALYLCASSSGTPYEQYFGPGTRLTVT.

This chain links TRBV10-3 with TRBJ1-2; no clear D. The germline gives CDR1 ENHRY, CDR2 SYGVKD. This CDR3 has 11 amino acids. Trimming took 8 bases from V and 1 from J, leaving 5 bases between them. CDR3 protein: CAIRGNYGYTF. The DNA of the CDR3 is TGTGCCATCCGGGGTAACTATGGCTACACCTTC.

Here the CDR3 DNA reads TGTGCCAGCAGTGGCCGGGACTATGAGACCGGGGAGCTGTTTTTT. Translated: CASSGRDYETGELFF. V usage is TRBV6-6 and J usage is TRBJ2-2; 7 positions agree with TRBD2. Trimming at V came to 5 bases and at J to 5 bases, leaving 8 bases not matched to a gene. Germline V gene data show CDR1 as MNHNY and CDR2 as SVGAGI (reference sequence). The CDR3 has 15 amino acids.

The chain employs TRBV4-1 and TRBJ1-2; D not certain. The V gene's germline CDR1 is MGHRA and CDR2 YSYEKL. V lost 4 bases and J lost 2, with 20 bases in between. The CDR3 loop spans 17 amino acids. CDR3 DNA sequence: TGCGCCAGCAGCCCCTACCCCGAATGGGTGGAGAACTATGGCTACACCTTC. This encodes CASSPYPEWVENYGYTF.

The J gene is TRBJ2-1, the V gene TRBV27; 10 bases are a match to TRBD1. Germline loops: CDR1 MNHEY, CDR2 SMNVEV (reference sequence). V shed 6 bases, J shed 5 bases, and the junction held 7 bases outside the gene matches. The CDR3 runs to 15 residues. This CDR3 reads CASRRRGTGDNEQFF. Written as DNA, the CDR3 is TGTGCCAGCAGGCGTCGGGGGACAGGGGACAATGAGCAGTTCTTC.

This chain uses TRBV5-1 with TRBJ2-1; 8 nucleotides agree with TRBD2. Losses at the gene ends were 1 base for V and 2 bases for J; bases not matched to a gene: 11. Germline CDR1 and CDR2: SGHRS and YFSETQ. The CDR3 totals 18 residues. CDR3 loop: CASSLLSGTSTTYNEQFF. The CDR3 DNA is TGCGCCAGCAGCTTGCTTAGCGGGACATCCACCACCTACAATGAGCAGTTCTTC. Together with reference TRBV5-1 and TRBJ2-1, the CDR3 gives the full variable domain: KAGVTQTPRYLIKTRGQQVTLSCSPISGHRSVSWYQQTPGQGLQFLFEYFSETQRNKGNFPGRFSGRQFSNSRSEMNVSTLELGDSALYLCASSLLSGTSTTYNEQFFGPGTRLTVL.

The chain carries TRBV6-1 and TRBJ2-7, with TRBD1 as a possible D gene (5 bases). The ends were cut back, 6 bases at V and 0 bases at J, with 15 bases in the middle. CDR3 size: 15 residues. Germline V gene lookup returns CDR1 MNHNS and CDR2 SASEGT. CDR3 sequence: CASSLQGVRSYEQYF. Here the CDR3 DNA reads TGTGCCAGCAGCCTTCAGGGCGTTCGCTCCTACGAGCAGTACTTC.

As regards this clone: The same CDR3 also results from other DNA sequences found in this sample. The J gene is TRBJ2-2, the V gene TRBV27; a weak D match, TRBD1 (6 bases). The CDR3 loop spans 17 amino acids. Trimming shortened V by 5 bases and J by 0 bases, and 16 bases separated the two germline ends. Germline V CDR1 and CDR2: MNHEY, SMNVEV (reference sequence). CDR3 loop: CASSKRTVPANTGELFF. The CDR3 bases are TGTGCCAGCAGTAAGCGGACAGTACCCGCGAACACCGGGGAGCTGTTTTTT.

The chain employs TRBV5-1 and TRBJ1-2; D unclear. With 4 bases removed from V and 8 bases from J, the gap between germline ends came to 12 bases. CDR3 length equals 12 residues. Germline V lookup: CDR1 SGHRS, CDR2 YFSETQ. CDR3 DNA: TGCGCCAGCAGCCCGGACGGGGTGGGCTACACCTTC. This codes for CASSPDGVGYTF.

CDR3 sequence reads: CASSLRSGQETQYF. The CDR3 DNA follows: TGTGCCAGCAGCTTGAGGAGCGGGCAAGAGACCCAGTACTTC. This sequence joins TRBV5-8 and TRBJ2-5; a possible D gene is TRBD2 (6 bases). Looked up from germline, CDR1 is SGHTS and CDR2 is YDEGEE. V was pared by 1 base and J by 2 bases, with 9 bases between. The CDR3 runs to 14 residues.

The chain uses TRBV4-1 and TRBJ2-7, with TRBD2 as a possible D gene (5 bases). Germline CDR1 and CDR2: MGHRA and YSYEKL. V lost 2 bases to trimming and J lost 3 bases, with 8 bases between them. CDR3 length: 13 residues. CDR3 loop: CASSQSRDYEQYF. The CDR3 bases are TGCGCCAGCAGCCAAAGCCGGGACTACGAGCAGTACTTC.

This clone was seen only once. The chain combines TRBV7-2 with TRBJ1-1, with 7 bases matching TRBD1. The CDR3 runs 15 residues. V was pared by 5 bases and J by 5 bases, with 11 bases of the junction left unmatched. Germline CDR1 is SGHTA and CDR2 is FQGNSA. The CDR3 DNA follows: TGTGCCAGCAGCCCCATACAGGGGCCCTCAACTGAAGCTTTCTTT. Encoded protein: CASSPIQGPSTEAFF. Variable domain in full (rest from reference TRBV7-2 and TRBJ1-1): GAGVSQSPSNKVTEKGKDVELRCDPISGHTALYWYRQSLGQGLEFLIYFQGNSAPDKSGLPSDRFSAERTGGSVSTLTIQRTQQEDSAVYLCASSPIQGPSTEAFFGQGTRLTVV.

The chain couples TRBV10-3 to TRBJ2-1, with TRBD2 identical over 11 bases. The CDR3 sequence is 14 residues long. V was clipped by 6 bases and J by 4 bases; unmatched bases: 2. Germline V gives CDR1 ENHRY, CDR2 SYGVKD. CDR3 region: CAIRTSGTYNEQFF. In nucleotides, the CDR3 is TGTGCCATCAGGACTAGCGGGACATACAATGAGCAGTTCTTC.

Concerning this clone itself: One end of the junction does not line up with germline, which may come from a read error. J is TRBJ2-7 and V is TRBV4-1; weak D call: TRBD2 (6 bases). The CDR3 has 16 residues. The germline gives CDR1 MGHRA, CDR2 YSYEKL. CDR3 protein: CASSQRWGEWAGPGLF. The CDR3 DNA follows: TGCGCCAGCAGCCAAAGATGGGGGGAGTGGGCAGGACCCGGACTGTTC.

This clone was recorded a few times. The chain employs TRBV7-9 and TRBJ2-7; the D gene is possibly TRBD2 (6 bases). V was trimmed by 4 bases and J by 5 bases, leaving 18 bases between them. Germline V gene lookup returns CDR1 SEHNR and CDR2 FQNEAQ (reference sequence). The CDR3 loop spans 15 amino acids. The CDR3: CASSSCRSGCDEQYF. The DNA of the CDR3 is TGTGCCAGCAGCTCCTGTAGGAGCGGGTGCGACGAGCAGTACTTC.

V gene TRBV28 combines with J gene TRBJ2-7; 8 bases align to TRBD2. Looked up from germline, CDR1 is MDHEN and CDR2 is SYDVKM. The CDR3 is made up of 14 amino acids. Trimming took 6 bases from V and 0 from J; bases not matched to a gene: 4. CDR3 sequence (DNA): TGTGCCAGCAGACCCGGGACTAGCTCCTACGAGCAGTACTTC. Translating it yields CASRPGTSSYEQYF.